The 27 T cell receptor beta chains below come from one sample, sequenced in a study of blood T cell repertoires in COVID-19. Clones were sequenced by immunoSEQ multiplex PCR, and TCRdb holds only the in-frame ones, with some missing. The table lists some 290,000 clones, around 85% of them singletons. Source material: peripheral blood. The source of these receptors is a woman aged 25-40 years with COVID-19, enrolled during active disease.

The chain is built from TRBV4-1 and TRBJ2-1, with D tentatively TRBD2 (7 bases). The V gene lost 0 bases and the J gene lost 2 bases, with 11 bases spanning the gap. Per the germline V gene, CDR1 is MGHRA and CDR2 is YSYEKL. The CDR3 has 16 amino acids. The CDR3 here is CASSQDAGDTYNEQFF. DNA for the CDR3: TGCGCCAGCAGCCAAGATGCGGGGGACACCTACAATGAGCAGTTCTTC.

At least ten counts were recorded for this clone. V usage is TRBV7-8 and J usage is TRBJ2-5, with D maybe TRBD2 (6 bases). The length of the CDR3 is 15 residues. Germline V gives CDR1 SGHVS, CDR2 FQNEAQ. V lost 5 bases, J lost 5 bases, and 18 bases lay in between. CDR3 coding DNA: TGTGCCAGCAGCCCCTCGGGGGATACGGCGGAGACCCAGTACTTC. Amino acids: CASSPSGDTAETQYF.

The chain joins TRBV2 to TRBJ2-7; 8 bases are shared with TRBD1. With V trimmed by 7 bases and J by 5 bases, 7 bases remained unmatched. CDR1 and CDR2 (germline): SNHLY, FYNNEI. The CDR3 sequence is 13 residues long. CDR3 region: CASNKDRANEQYF. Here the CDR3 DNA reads TGTGCCAGCAACAAGGACAGGGCCAACGAGCAGTACTTC.

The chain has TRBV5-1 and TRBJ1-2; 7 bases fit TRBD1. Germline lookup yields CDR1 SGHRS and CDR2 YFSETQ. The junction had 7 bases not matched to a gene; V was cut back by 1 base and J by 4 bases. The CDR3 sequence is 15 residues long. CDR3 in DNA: TGCGCCAGCAGCTTGTCCCAGGGGGAGGCCTATGGCTACACCTTC. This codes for CASSLSQGEAYGYTF.

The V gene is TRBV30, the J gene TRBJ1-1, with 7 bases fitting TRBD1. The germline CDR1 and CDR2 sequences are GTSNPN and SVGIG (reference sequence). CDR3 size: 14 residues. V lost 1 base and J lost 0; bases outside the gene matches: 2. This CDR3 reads CAWSEGALNTEAFF. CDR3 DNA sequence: TGTGCCTGGAGTGAGGGGGCCTTGAACACTGAAGCTTTCTTT.

In DNA, the CDR3 is TGTGCCAGCACCATGGACAGGAACTATGGCTACACCTTC. Its protein is CASTMDRNYGYTF. The J gene is TRBJ1-2, the V gene TRBV6-5, with TRBD1 identical over 7 bases. The J segment lost 2 bases and the V segment lost 7 bases, leaving 4 bases of the junction unmatched. CDR1 is MNHEY, CDR2 SVGAGI, per germline. This CDR3 is built from 13 residues.

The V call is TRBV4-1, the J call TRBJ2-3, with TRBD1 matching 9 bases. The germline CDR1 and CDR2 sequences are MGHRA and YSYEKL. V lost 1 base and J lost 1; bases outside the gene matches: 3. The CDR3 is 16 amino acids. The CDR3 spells CASSQGQGVGTDTQYF. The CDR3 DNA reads TGCGCCAGCAGCCAAGGACAGGGGGTCGGCACAGATACGCAGTATTTT.

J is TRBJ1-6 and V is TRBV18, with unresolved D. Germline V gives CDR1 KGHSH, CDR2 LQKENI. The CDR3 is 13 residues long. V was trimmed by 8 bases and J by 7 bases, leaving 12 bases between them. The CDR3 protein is CASTTTGNSPLHF. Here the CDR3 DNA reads TGTGCCAGCACGACGACGGGGAATTCACCCCTCCACTTT.

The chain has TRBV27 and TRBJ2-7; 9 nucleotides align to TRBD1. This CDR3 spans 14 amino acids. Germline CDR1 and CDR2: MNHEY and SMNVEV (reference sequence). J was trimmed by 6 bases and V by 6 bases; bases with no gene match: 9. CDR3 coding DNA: TGTGCCAGCAGCGGGACAGGGCAGTACAGCGAGCAGTACTTC. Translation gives CASSGTGQYSEQYF.

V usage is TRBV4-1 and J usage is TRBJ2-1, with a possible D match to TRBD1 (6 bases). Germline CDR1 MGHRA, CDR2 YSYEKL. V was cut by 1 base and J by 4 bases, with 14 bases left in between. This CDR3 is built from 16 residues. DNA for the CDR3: TGCGCCAGCAGCCAAGTCTCCTGGACAGTATACAATGAGCAGTTCTTC. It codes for CASSQVSWTVYNEQFF.

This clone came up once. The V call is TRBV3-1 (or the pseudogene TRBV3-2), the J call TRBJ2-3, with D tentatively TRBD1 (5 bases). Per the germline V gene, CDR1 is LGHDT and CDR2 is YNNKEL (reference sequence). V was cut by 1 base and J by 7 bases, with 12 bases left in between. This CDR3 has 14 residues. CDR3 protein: CASSQVSGAYTQYF. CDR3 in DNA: TGTGCCAGCAGCCAAGTGTCTGGGGCTTATACGCAGTATTTT.

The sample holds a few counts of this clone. The DNA of the CDR3 is TGTGCCAGCAGCCTTGGCAGACACTATAATTCACCCCTCCACTTT. It encodes CASSLGRHYNSPLHF. The V call is TRBV14, the J call TRBJ1-6; D is uncertain. The CDR3 runs to 15 residues. The germline gives CDR1 SGHDN, CDR2 FVKESK. V was shortened by 4 bases and J by 3 bases, with 10 bases between the two germline ends.

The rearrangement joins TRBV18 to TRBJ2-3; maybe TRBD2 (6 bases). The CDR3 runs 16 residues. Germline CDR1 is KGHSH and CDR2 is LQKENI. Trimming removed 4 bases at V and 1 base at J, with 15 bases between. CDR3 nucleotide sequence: TGTGCCAGCTCACTGAGAGCGGGTGGGGGCACAGATACGCAGTATTTT. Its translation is CASSLRAGGGTDTQYF.

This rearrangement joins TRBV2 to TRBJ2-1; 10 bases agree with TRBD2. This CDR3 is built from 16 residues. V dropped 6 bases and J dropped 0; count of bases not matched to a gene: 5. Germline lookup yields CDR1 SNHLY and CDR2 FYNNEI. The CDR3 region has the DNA TGTGCCAGCAGGGTTAGCGGGGGGAGCTCCTACAATGAGCAGTTCTTC. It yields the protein CASRVSGGSSYNEQFF.

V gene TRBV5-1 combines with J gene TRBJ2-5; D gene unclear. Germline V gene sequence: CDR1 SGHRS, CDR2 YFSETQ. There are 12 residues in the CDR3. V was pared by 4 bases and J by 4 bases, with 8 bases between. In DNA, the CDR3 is TGCGCCAGCAGCCACTCCGGAGAGACCCAGTACTTC. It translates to CASSHSGETQYF.

The CDR3 DNA reads TGTGCCAGCAGCCAAGAGACCGGGACAGGGGGCTACGAGCAGTACTTC. Amino acid sequence: CASSQETGTGGYEQYF. The chain carries TRBV4-2 and TRBJ2-7, with TRBD1 matching over 11 bases. CDR3 length equals 16 residues. From germline, CDR1 is LGHNA and CDR2 YNFKEQ. The junction had 4 bases not matched to a gene; V was cut back by 0 bases and J by 3 bases.

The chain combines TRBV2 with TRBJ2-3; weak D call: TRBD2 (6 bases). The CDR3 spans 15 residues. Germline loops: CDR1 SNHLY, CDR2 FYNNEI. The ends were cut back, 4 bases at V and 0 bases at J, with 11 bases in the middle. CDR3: CASSARGLSTDTQYF. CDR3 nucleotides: TGTGCCAGCAGTGCTCGGGGGTTGAGCACAGATACGCAGTATTTT.

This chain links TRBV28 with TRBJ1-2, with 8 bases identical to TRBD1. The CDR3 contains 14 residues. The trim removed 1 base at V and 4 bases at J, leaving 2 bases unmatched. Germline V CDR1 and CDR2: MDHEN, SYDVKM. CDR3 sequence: CASSLYRGVYGYTF. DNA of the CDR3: TGTGCCAGCAGTTTATACAGGGGGGTCTATGGCTACACCTTC.

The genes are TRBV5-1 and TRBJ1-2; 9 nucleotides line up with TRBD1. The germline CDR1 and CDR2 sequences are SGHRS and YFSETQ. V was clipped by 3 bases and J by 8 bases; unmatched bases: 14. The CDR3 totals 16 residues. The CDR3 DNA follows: TGCGCCAGCAGCTCCCAAACCCTGGACAGGGGAGGAGGCTACACCTTC. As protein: CASSSQTLDRGGGYTF.

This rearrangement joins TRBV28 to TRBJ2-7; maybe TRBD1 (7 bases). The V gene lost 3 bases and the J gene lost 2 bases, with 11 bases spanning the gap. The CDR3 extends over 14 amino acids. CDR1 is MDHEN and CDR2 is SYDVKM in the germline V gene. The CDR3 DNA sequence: TGTGCCAGCAGTTTGGCCAGGGGGGCCTACGAGCAGTACTTC. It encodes CASSLARGAYEQYF.

For the CDR3, the DNA is TGTGCCAGCTCACCAGGACAGGGCCCTAATGAAAAACTGTTTTTT. Amino acids: CASSPGQGPNEKLFF. The chain recombines TRBV18 with TRBJ1-4, with 8 bases aligning to TRBD1. V lost 2 bases to trimming and J lost 3 bases; unmatched junction nucleotides: 2. Germline V CDR1 and CDR2: KGHSH, LQKENI. The CDR3 totals 15 residues.

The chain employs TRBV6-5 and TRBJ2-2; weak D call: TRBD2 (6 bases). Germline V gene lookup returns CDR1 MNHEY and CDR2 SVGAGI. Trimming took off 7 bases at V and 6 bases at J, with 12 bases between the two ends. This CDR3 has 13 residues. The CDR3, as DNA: TGTGCCAGCATCAATAGCGGCGCCGGGGAGCTGTTTTTT. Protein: CASINSGAGELFF.

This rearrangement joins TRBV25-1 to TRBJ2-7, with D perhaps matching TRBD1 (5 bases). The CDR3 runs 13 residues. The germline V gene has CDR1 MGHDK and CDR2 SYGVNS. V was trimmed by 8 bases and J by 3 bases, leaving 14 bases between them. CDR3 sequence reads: CASGIRENYEQYF. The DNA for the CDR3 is TGTGCCAGCGGCATCAGGGAAAACTACGAGCAGTACTTC.

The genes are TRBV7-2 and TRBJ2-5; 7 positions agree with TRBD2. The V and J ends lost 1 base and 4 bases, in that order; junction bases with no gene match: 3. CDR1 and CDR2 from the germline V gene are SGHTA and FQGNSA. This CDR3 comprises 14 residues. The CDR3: CASSLGGGGETQYF. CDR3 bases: TGTGCCAGCAGCTTAGGGGGCGGGGGAGAGACCCAGTACTTC.

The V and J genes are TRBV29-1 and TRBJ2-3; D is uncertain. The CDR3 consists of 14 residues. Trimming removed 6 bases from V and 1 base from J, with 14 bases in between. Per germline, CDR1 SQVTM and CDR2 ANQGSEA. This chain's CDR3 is CSVPQVPGTDTQYF. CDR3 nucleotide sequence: TGCAGCGTGCCTCAGGTTCCGGGCACAGATACGCAGTATTTT.

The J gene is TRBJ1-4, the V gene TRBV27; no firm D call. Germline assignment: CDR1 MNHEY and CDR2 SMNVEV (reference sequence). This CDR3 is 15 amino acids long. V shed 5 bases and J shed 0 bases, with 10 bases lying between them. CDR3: CASSPYEATNEKLFF. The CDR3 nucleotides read TGTGCCAGCAGTCCTTATGAGGCAACTAATGAAAAACTGTTTTTT.

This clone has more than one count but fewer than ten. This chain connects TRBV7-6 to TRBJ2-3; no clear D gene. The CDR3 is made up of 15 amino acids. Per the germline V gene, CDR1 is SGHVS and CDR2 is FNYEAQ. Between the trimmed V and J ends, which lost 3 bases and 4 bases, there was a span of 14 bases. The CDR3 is CASSFGTSTPDTQYF. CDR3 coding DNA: TGTGCCAGCAGCTTTGGTACTTCTACTCCAGATACGCAGTATTTT.